This T cell receptor beta chain is from a study of T cell repertoires in cytomegalovirus infection. Broader study findings: Public TCR beta family frequency separated CMV-and-HLA carriers, including in an independent cohort.

TCRdb called the reads again in MiXCR, with one record for every CDR3 protein. The table records approximately 770,000 distinct CDR3 sequences, roughly 28% of them present only once. With respect to this clonotype: Its antigen is not identified.

Germline-derived CDR1 and CDR2 are SGHKS and YYEKEE (reference sequence). V was trimmed by 3 bases and J by 2 bases, leaving 13 bases between them. This CDR3 region has 15 residues. The clonotype was recovered from a human donor in good health (CMV status not recorded). Some clones in this sample may be carry-over from other donors' samples. This chain joins TRBV5-5 and TRBJ2-3, with unresolved D. The starting material was cultured CD8+ T cells from PBMCs, obtained from culture after CMV antigen stimulation. CDR3 sequence reads: CASSSPGFITDTQYF. In DNA, the CDR3 is TGTGCCAGCAGCTCCCCAGGCTTTATCACAGATACGCAGTATTTT.